This TCR beta chain emerged from a study of blood T cell repertoires in COVID-19 (dated by TCRdb to 2018 to 2020). About the study as a whole: Samples covering the acute and convalescent phases of COVID-19 were provided by collaborators in the United States, Italy and Spain. The material from the prospective study consisted of cDNA or gDNA derived from T cells, B-cell-depleted T cells, or PBMCs. Subjects who had been exposed to COVID-19, were actively infected with it, or had recovered from it provided the deeply sampled blood TCRbeta repertoires that made up the dataset. The repertoires were made available in a free public database intended to serve as a resource for research on the immune response to SARS-CoV-2. Samples were obtained from the ongoing ImmuneRACE study (first 160 participants) and from roughly 1,300 subjects provided by 6 global collaborators. The sample metadata nearly always contained a de-identified subject ID, COVID-19 status, age in years and sex. Where HLA class I and class II types were available, the types were taken from metadata supplied by the sample provider, not from assay-based typing. The paper as a whole reports these results and caveats: The amount of clinical and demographic metadata varied by source and participant and was provided uncurated.

As concerns this clone: Its antigen specificity is not known. Per-base qualities were not stored, and no clone one base away is much larger.

Ends trimmed: V by 5 bases, J by 9 bases; bases unmatched to a gene: 7. There are 15 amino acids in the CDR3, from cysteine to phenylalanine inclusive. The entry retains the CDR3 DNA only, 45 bases that are in frame from base 1. According to the germline V gene (reference sequence), CDR1 reads SEHNR and CDR2 reads FQNEAQ. Collaborating institutions collected whole blood in K2EDTA tubes following their own protocols. For TCRbeta analysis, collaborators shipped samples as frozen whole blood, isolated PBMCs, or DNA extracted from either of those sample types. TCRbeta CDR3 regions were amplified from genomic DNA by means of the immunoSEQ Assay, a bias-controlled multiplex PCR. Per the authors' processing: The number of nucleated cells in each sample was estimated from the amplification of reference gene primers within the assay. To quantify the absolute abundance of each unique TCRbeta CDR3 rearrangement, sequence reads were collapsed and filtered. For each sample, productive Simpson clonality was calculated as the square root of Simpson's diversity index over productive rearrangements. The clones in this table, taken by TCRdb from immuneACCESS, are in-frame only. Not every clone is retained; where verified, under half of the shortfall comes from an unresolved V gene, and the cause of the rest is unknown. V and J calls and clone size follow that table, whereas D and trimming were derived from the DNA. The sample data list fewer than 300,000 clones, and approximately 82% of these were observed just once. Of the sample, 3.1% falls within the top ten clones.

The TCR sequence derives from a woman aged 18-30 years with acute or convalescent COVID-19. The receptor chain draws on TRBV7-9 and TRBJ2-1, with 13 bases matching TRBD2. The material sequenced was peripheral blood. DNA sequence: TGTGCCAGCAGCCTTACTAGCGGGAGGGCCCTTGAGCAGTTCTTC. Its product reads: CASSLTSGRALEQFF.